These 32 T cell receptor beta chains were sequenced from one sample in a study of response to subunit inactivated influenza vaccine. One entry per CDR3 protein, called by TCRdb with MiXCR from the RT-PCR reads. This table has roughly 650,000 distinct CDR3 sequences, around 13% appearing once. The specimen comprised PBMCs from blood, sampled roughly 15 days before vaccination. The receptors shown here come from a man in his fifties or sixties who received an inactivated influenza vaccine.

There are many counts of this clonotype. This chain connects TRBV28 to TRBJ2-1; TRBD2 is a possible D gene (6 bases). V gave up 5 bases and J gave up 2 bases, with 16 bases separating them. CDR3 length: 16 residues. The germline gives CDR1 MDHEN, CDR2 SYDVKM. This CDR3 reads CASSPLDGSPYNEQFF. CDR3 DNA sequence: TGTGCCAGCAGTCCACTGGACGGGAGTCCCTACAATGAGCAGTTCTTC.

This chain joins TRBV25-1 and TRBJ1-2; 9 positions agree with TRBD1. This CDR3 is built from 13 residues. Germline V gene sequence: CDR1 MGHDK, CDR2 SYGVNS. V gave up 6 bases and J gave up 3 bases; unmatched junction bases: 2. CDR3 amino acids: CASRGQGYYGYTF. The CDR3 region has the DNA TGTGCCAGCAGGGGACAGGGTTACTATGGCTACACCTTC.

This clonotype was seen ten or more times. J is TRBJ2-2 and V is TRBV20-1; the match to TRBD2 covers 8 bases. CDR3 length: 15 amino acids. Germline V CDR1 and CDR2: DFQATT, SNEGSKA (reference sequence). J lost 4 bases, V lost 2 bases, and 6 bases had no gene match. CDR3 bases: TGCAGTGCTAGAACTGGCGGGAGGACCACCGGGGAGCTGTTTTTT. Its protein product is CSARTGGRTTGELFF.

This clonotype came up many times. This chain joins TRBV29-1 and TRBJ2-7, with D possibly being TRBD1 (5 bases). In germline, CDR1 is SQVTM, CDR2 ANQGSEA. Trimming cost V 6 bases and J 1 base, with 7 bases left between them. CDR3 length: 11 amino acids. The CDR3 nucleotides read TGCAGCGTAAGACAGTCCTACGAGCAGTACTTC. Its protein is CSVRQSYEQYF.

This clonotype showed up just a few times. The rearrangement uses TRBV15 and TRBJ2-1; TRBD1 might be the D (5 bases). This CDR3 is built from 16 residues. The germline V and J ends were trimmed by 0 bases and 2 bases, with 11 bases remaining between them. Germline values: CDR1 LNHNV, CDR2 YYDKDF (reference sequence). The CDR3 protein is CATSRDLQGTYNEQFF. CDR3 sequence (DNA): TGTGCCACCAGCAGAGATCTCCAGGGCACCTACAATGAGCAGTTCTTC.

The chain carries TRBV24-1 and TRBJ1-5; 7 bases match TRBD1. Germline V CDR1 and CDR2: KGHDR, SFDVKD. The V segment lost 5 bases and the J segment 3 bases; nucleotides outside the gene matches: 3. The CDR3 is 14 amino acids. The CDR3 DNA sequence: TGTGCCACCAGTGGACAGGGCCCCAATCAGCCCCAGCATTTT. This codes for CATSGQGPNQPQHF.

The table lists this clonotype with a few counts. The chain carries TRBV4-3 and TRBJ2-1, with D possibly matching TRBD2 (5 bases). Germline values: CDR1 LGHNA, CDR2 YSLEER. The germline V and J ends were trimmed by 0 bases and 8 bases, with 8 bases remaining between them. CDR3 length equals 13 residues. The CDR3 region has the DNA TGCGCCAGCAGCCAAGACCGGGAAGATGAGCAGTTCTTC. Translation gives CASSQDREDEQFF.

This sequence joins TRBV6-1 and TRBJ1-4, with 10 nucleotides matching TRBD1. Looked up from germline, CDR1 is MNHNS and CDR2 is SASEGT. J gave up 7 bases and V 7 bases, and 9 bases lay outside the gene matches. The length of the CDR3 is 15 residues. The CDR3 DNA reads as TGTGCCAGCAAACCTCGCCGGGACAGGGGTGAAAAACTGTTTTTT. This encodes CASKPRRDRGEKLFF.

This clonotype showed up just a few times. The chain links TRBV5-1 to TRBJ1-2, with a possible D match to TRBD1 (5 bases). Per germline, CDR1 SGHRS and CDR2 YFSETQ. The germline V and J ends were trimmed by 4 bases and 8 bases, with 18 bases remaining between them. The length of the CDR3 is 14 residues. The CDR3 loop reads CASSPTDKRSGYTF. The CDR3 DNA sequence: TGCGCCAGCAGCCCGACAGATAAGCGTTCCGGCTACACCTTC.

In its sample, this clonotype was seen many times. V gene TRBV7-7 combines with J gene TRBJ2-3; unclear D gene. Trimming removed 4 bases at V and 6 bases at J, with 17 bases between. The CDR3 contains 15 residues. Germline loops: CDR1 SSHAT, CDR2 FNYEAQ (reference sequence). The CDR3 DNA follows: TGTGCCAGCAGCTCCTCCTTAGATACCCGCGATACGCAGTATTTT. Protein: CASSSSLDTRDTQYF.

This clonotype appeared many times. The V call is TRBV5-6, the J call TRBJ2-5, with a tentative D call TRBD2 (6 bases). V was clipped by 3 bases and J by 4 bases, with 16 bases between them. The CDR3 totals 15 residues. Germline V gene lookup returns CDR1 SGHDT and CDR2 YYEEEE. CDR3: CASSWIGAGRETQYF. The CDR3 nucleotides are TGTGCCAGCAGCTGGATTGGGGCGGGGCGAGAGACCCAGTACTTC.

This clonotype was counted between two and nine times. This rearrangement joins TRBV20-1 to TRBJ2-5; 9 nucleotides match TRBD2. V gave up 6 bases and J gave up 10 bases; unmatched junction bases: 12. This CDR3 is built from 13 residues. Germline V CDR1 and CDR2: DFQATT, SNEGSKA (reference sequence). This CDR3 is CSARGRTSVVQYF. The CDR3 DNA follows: TGCAGTGCCCGCGGCAGGACTAGCGTGGTCCAGTACTTC.

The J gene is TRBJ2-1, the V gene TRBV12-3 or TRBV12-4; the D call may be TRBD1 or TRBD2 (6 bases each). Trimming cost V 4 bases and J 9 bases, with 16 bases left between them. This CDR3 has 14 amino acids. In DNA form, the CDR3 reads TGTGCCAGCAGTTGGTTCTCGCCGGGGGCTGAGCAGTTCTTC. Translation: CASSWFSPGAEQFF.

Here the CDR3 DNA reads TGCGCCAGCAGCTTGGATGGGACTAGCGGGGGGTGGGAGCAGTTCTTC. Its protein product is CASSLDGTSGGWEQFF. The chain links TRBV5-1 to TRBJ2-1; 15 bases line up with TRBD2. This CDR3 is 16 amino acids long. Germline assignment: CDR1 SGHRS and CDR2 YFSETQ. Germline trimming cut 0 bases from V and 10 bases from J; bases unmatched to any gene: 5.

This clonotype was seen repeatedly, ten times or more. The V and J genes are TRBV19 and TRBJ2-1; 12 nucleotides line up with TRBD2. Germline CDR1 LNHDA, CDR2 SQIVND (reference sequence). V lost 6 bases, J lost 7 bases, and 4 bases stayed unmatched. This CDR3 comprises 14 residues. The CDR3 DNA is TGTGCCAGTAGAACCGGACTAGCGGGAAATGAGCAGTTCTTC. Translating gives CASRTGLAGNEQFF.

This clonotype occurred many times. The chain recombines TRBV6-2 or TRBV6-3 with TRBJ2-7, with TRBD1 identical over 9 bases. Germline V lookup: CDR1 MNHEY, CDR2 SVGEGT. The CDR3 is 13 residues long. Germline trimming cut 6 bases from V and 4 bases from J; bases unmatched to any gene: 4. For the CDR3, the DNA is TGTGCCAGCAGAGGGACAGGGATTTACGAGCAGTACTTC. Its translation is CASRGTGIYEQYF.

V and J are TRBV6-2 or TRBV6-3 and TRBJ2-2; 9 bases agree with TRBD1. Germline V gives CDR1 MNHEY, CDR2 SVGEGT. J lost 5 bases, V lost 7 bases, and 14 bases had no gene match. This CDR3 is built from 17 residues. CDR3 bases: TGTGCCAGCACCACTACAGAGGGACAGGGCTATACCGGGGAGCTGTTTTTT. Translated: CASTTTEGQGYTGELFF.

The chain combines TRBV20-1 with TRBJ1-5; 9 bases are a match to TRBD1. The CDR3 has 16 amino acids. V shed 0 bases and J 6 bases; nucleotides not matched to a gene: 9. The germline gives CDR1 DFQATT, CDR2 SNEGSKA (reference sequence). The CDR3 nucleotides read TGCAGTGCTAGAGATCCCAGGACAGGGGTCTCTCAGCCCCAGCATTTT. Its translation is CSARDPRTGVSQPQHF.

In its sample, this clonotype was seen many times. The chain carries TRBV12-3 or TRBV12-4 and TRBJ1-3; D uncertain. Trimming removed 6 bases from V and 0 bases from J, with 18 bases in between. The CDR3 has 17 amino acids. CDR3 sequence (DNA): TGTGCCAGCAGGCCCTATGTCGGACGCATCTCTGGAAACACCATATATTTT. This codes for CASRPYVGRISGNTIYF.

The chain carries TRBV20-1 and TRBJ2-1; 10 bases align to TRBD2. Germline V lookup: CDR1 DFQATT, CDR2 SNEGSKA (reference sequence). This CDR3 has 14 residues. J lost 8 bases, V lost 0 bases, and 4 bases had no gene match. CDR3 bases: TGCAGTGCTAGAGACCGAGCGGGAGGGTATGAGCAGTTCTTC. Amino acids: CSARDRAGGYEQFF.

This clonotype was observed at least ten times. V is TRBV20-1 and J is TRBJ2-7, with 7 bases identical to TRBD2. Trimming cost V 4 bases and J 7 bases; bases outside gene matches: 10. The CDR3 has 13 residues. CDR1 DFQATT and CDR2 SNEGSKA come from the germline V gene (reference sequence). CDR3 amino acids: CSATASGAGEQYF. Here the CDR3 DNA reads TGCAGTGCTACGGCTAGCGGAGCTGGGGAGCAGTACTTC.

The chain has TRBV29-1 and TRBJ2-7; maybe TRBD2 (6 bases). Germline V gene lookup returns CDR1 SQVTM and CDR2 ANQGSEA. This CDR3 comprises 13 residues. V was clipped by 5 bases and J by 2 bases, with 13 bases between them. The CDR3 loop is CSVSPGGTYEQYF. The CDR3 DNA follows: TGCAGCGTTTCCCCTGGCGGGACCTACGAGCAGTACTTC.

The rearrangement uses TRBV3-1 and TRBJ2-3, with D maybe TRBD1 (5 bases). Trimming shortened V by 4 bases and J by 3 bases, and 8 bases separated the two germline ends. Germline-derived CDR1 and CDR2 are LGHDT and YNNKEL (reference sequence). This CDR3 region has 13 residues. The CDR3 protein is CASSLRVTDTQYF. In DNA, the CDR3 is TGTGCCAGCAGCCTCAGGGTAACAGATACGCAGTATTTT.

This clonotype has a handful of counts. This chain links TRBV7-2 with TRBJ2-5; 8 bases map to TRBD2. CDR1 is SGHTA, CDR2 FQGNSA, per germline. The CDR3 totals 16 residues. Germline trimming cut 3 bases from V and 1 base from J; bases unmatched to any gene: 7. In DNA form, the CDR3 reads TGTGCCAGCAGCTTCGCACGAACTAGCGGCCAAGAGACCCAGTACTTC. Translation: CASSFARTSGQETQYF. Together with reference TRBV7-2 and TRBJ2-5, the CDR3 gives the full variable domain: GAGVSQSPSNKVTEKGKDVELRCDPISGHTALYWYRQSLGQGLEFLIYFQGNSAPDKSGLPSDRFSAERTGGSVSTLTIQRTQQEDSAVYLCASSFARTSGQETQYFGPGTRLLVL.

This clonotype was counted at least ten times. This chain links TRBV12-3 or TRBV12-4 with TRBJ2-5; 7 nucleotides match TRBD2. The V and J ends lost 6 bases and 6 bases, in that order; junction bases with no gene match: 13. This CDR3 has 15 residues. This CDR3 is CASSPEGRGLKTQYF. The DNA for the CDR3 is TGTGCCAGCAGCCCCGAGGGGCGGGGGTTGAAGACCCAGTACTTC.

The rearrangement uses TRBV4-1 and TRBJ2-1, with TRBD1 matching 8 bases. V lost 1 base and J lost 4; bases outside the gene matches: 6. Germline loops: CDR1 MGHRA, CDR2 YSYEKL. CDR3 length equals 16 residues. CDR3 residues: CASSQGQGARYNEQFF. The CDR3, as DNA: TGCGCCAGCAGCCAAGGGCAGGGGGCTCGTTACAATGAGCAGTTCTTC.

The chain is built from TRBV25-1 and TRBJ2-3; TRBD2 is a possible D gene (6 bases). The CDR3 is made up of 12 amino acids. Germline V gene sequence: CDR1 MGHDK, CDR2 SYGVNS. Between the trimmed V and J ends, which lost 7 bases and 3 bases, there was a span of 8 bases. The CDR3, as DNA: TGTGCCAGCAACGGGGGAACAGATACGCAGTATTTT. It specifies CASNGGTDTQYF.

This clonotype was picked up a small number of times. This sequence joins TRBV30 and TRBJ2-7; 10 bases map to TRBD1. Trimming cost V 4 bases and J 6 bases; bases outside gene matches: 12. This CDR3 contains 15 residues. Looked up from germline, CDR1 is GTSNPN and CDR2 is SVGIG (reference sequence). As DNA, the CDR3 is TGTGCCTGGACCACTTCTGGGACAGGGGTGCGCGAGCAGTACTTC. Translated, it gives CAWTTSGTGVREQYF.

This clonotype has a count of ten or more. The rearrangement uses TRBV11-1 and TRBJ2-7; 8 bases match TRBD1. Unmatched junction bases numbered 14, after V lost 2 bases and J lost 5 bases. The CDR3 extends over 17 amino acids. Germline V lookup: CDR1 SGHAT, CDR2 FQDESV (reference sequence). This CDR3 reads CASSLPTWRQGIHEQYF. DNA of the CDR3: TGTGCCAGCAGCTTACCAACTTGGAGACAGGGGATCCACGAGCAGTACTTC.

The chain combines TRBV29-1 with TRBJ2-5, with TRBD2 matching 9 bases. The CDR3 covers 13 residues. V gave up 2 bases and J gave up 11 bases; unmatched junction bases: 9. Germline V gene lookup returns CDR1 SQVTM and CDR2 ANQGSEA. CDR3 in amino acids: CSVEKVLAGIQYF. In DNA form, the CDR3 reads TGCAGCGTTGAAAAGGTGCTAGCGGGGATTCAGTACTTC.

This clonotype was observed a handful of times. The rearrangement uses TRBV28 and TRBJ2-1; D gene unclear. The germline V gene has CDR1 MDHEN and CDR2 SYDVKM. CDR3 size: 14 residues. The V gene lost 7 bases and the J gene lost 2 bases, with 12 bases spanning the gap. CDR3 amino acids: CASTKGRAYNEQFF. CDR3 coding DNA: TGTGCCAGCACGAAGGGCCGGGCCTACAATGAGCAGTTCTTC.

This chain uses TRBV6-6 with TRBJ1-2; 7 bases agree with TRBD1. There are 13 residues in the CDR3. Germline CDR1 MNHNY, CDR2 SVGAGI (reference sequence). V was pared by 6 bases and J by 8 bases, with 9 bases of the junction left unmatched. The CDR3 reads CASSQGGVGGYTF. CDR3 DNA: TGTGCCAGCAGCCAAGGGGGCGTCGGGGGCTACACCTTC.